This TCR beta chain was retrieved from a study of CD8 T cells in ankylosing spondylitis. Study-wide results and caveats: Disease-linked clones proved CD8+ and comparatively uncommon in peripheral blood. Researchers reportedly found disease-linked clones significantly enriched in matched ankylosing spondylitis synovial fluid. A TCR beta motif made of fewer than ten highly homologous variants seemed typical of ankylosing spondylitis blood.

The sample holds many counts of this clonotype. Its antigen is not known. As the method for making TCR beta libraries, quantitative 5'-RACE with molecular barcodes was used. TCRdb independently ran MiXCR on the 5' RACE reads; one entry per CDR3 protein. The sample has 240,000 or so distinct CDR3 sequences, around 9.1% seen once; the top ten hold 6.8%. The origin of this receptor is a male donor with ankylosing spondylitis or in good health (not recorded which). Specimen: blood, either unsorted or a sorted T cell fraction (not recorded which).

In DNA, the CDR3 is TGTGCCAGCAGCCGGGACTCCCTCGGGAGTGGCTACACCTTC. Amino acid sequence: CASSRDSLGSGYTF. This chain joins TRBV12-3 or TRBV12-4 and TRBJ1-2, with D perhaps TRBD1 (5 bases). V was clipped by 6 bases and J by 7 bases, with 18 bases between them. The CDR3 is 14 residues long.